This is a list of T cell receptor beta chains from one sample in a study of blood T cell repertoires in COVID-19. TCRdb's table, derived via immunoSEQ multiplex PCR, lists solely in-frame clones and lacks some. The sample holds 180,000 or so clones, about four fifths seen once. Sequences were obtained from PBMCs or T cells enriched from blood (not recorded which). The receptor source for this set is a woman in her fifties or sixties in a cohort exposed to, infected with or recovered from COVID-19 (not recorded which). The CDR3 runs from the conserved cysteine through the conserved F or W. The D gene is left open where the match is weak. Clone size is not always given. Where it is, it says once, few, many or a class for expanded clones.

TRBJ1-2	TRBV27	NA	NA	CASSPLSDRNYGYTF	TGTGCCAGCAGTCCCCTATCAGACAGAAACTATGGCTACACCTTC
TRBJ2-1	TRBV6-2/TRBV6-3	NA	NA	CASSYSSRADEQFF	TGTGCCAGCAGTTACTCGTCCAGGGCGGATGAGCAGTTCTTC
TRBJ1-5	TRBV2	NA	NA	CASSGMGASNQPQHF	TGTGCCAGCAGTGGAATGGGGGCTAGCAATCAGCCCCAGCATTTT
TRBJ2-5	TRBV6-5	NA	NA	CASSLSRAQETQYF	TGTGCCAGCAGTCTCTCCAGGGCCCAAGAGACCCAGTACTTC
TRBJ1-1	TRBV2	TRBD1	NA	CASSNRGEAFF	TGTGCCAGCAGTAACAGGGGAGAAGCTTTCTTT
TRBJ1-2	TRBV27	TRBD1	NA	CASSVTGGAIYGYTF	TGTGCCAGCAGTGTGACAGGGGGCGCGATCTATGGCTACACCTTC
TRBJ2-5	TRBV7-2	TRBD1	NA	CASSLLGQGETQYF	TGTGCCAGCAGCTTGCTGGGACAGGGAGAGACCCAGTACTTC
TRBJ2-3	TRBV21-1	NA	NA	CASSRGLADRDTQYF	TGTGCCAGCAGCAGGGGACTAGCGGATCGAGATACGCAGTATTTT
TRBJ1-2	TRBV5-4	TRBD1	NA	CASTNTFRGRSGYTF	TGTGCCAGCACCAACACATTCAGGGGGCGAAGTGGCTACACCTTC
TRBJ2-1	TRBV7-9	NA	NA	CASSFGTGSSYNEQFF	TGTGCCAGCAGCTTTGGGACTGGAAGCTCCTACAATGAGCAGTTCTTC
TRBJ2-1	TRBV9	NA	few	CASSKTGTSEANEQFF	TGTGCCAGCAGCAAAACCGGGACTTCAGAGGCCAATGAGCAGTTCTTC